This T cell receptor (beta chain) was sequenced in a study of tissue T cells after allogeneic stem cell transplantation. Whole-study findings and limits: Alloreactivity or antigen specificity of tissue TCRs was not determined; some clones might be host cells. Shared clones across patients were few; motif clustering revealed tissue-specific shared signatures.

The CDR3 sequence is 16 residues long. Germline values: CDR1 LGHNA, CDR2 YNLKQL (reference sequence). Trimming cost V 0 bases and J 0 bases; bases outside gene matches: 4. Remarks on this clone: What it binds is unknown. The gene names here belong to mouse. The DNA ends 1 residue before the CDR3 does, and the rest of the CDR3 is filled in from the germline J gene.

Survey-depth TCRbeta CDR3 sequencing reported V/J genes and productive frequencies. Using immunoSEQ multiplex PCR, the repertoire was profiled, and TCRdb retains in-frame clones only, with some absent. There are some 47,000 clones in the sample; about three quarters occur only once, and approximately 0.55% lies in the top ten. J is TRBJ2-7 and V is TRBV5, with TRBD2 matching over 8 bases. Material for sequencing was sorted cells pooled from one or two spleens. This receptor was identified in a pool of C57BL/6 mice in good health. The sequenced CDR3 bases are TGTGCCAGCAGCCAAGAACACTGGGGGAGCTCCTATGAACAGTAC. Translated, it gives CASSQEHWGSSYEQY. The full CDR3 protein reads CASSQEHWGSSYEQYF.